This TCR beta chain appears in the sequencing data of a study of T-cell memory formation after mild COVID-19. Broader study findings: Unconfirmed was the SARS-CoV-2 specificity of second-wave clones that peaked on day 37.

In TCRdb, the 5' RACE reads were re-called with MiXCR into one record per CDR3 protein. The table lists fewer than 250,000 distinct CDR3 sequences, about 10% of them singletons, with 3% in the top ten. CDR3 size: 13 residues. Per germline, CDR1 DFQATT and CDR2 SNEGSKA (reference sequence). As regards this clonotype: Its antigen is undetermined.

V usage is TRBV20-1 and J usage is TRBJ2-3; the D gene is possibly TRBD2 (5 bases). This receptor was identified in a man between 18 and 29 years old who had mild COVID-19 (a few samples of this study predate the infection). Cell type and time point are not known. The source material was PBMCs or a T cell subset sorted from them (not recorded which). The CDR3 is CTPRRGSTDTQYF. For the CDR3, the DNA is TGCACCCCGCGGAGAGGGAGCACAGATACGCAGTATTTT.